These 15 T cell receptor beta chains came from one sample sequenced in a study of blood T cell repertoires in COVID-19. The protocol was immunoSEQ multiplex PCR, while the TCRdb copy is restricted to in-frame clones and leaves out a portion. Counted here are around 63,000 clones, 88% occurring once; the ten biggest clones make up 15% to 20%. The sequenced material came from peripheral blood. Receptor source: a woman aged 80 or over with active COVID-19.

The chain recombines TRBV27 with TRBJ1-1, with 7 bases matching TRBD1. Germline V gives CDR1 MNHEY, CDR2 SMNVEV (reference sequence). This CDR3 is 15 amino acids long. V shed 6 bases and J 0 bases; nucleotides not matched to a gene: 7. The CDR3 DNA reads TGTGCCAGCAGCCGACAGGGTCAAATGAACACTGAAGCTTTCTTT. Its translation is CASSRQGQMNTEAFF.

The chain has TRBV7-2 and TRBJ2-7; 11 nucleotides line up with TRBD2. The CDR3 is 14 residues long. CDR1 and CDR2 (germline): SGHTA, FQGNSA. The ends lost 5 bases at V and 7 bases at J; junction bases unmatched: 7. The CDR3 protein is CASSPVASGREQYF. The DNA of the CDR3 is TGTGCCAGCAGCCCGGTTGCTAGCGGGAGGGAGCAGTACTTC. The entire variable domain, with the rest obtained from reference TRBV7-2 and TRBJ2-7, is as follows: GAGVSQSPSNKVTEKGKDVELRCDPISGHTALYWYRQSLGQGLEFLIYFQGNSAPDKSGLPSDRFSAERTGGSVSTLTIQRTQQEDSAVYLCASSPVASGREQYFGPGTRLTVT.

This chain connects TRBV3-1 (or the pseudogene TRBV3-2) to TRBJ2-3; 7 bases align to TRBD2. CDR3 length: 18 residues. Germline V lookup: CDR1 LGHDT, CDR2 YNNKEL (reference sequence). The V gene end was trimmed by 0 bases and the J gene end by 3 bases; junction bases not matched to a gene: 12. The CDR3 protein is CASSQERGPRTRTDTQYF. The CDR3 nucleotides read TGTGCCAGCAGCCAAGAGAGAGGCCCCCGGACTAGGACAGATACGCAGTATTTT.

This sequence joins TRBV6-5 and TRBJ1-1; 9 bases are a match to TRBD1. V shed 4 bases and J 0 bases; nucleotides not matched to a gene: 6. CDR3 length: 16 residues. Germline values: CDR1 MNHEY, CDR2 SVGAGI. Here the CDR3 reads CASSSLGTGLNTEAFF. The CDR3 DNA follows: TGTGCCAGCAGTTCCCTAGGGACAGGGCTGAACACTGAAGCTTTCTTT.

The CDR3 DNA is TGTGCCAGCAGCTTTTACAGGGGGGTGAGCAATCAGCCCCAGCATTTT. Translated: CASSFYRGVSNQPQHF. The chain combines TRBV5-8 with TRBJ1-5; 8 bases match TRBD1. The germline V gene has CDR1 SGHTS and CDR2 YDEGEE. With 2 bases clipped from V and 1 base from J, the junction kept 5 bases outside the gene matches. The CDR3 is 16 amino acids.

This sequence joins TRBV5-1 and TRBJ2-5; 9 bases are shared with TRBD2. Germline CDR1 SGHRS, CDR2 YFSETQ. V was clipped by 4 bases and J by 2 bases; unmatched bases: 9. The CDR3 length is 16 residues. This CDR3 is CASSPGASGEQETQYF. DNA of the CDR3: TGCGCCAGCAGCCCAGGGGCTAGCGGGGAACAAGAGACCCAGTACTTC. The full variable domain, completed using reference TRBV5-1 and TRBJ2-5, is KAGVTQTPRYLIKTRGQQVTLSCSPISGHRSVSWYQQTPGQGLQFLFEYFSETQRNKGNFPGRFSGRQFSNSRSEMNVSTLELGDSALYLCASSPGASGEQETQYFGPGTRLLVL.

The DNA of the CDR3 is TGCGCCAGCAGCTTGGACGGGGGGCGAGGTAATTCACCCCTCCACTTT. Translating gives CASSLDGGRGNSPLHF. This chain joins TRBV5-1 and TRBJ1-6; maybe TRBD1 (6 bases). This CDR3 is 16 amino acids long. From germline, CDR1 is SGHRS and CDR2 YFSETQ. V dropped 0 bases and J dropped 6 bases, with 13 bases sitting between them.

This chain links TRBV6-5 with TRBJ1-2; maybe TRBD1 (6 bases). The germline CDR1 and CDR2 sequences are MNHEY and SVGAGI. The CDR3 extends over 13 amino acids. Trimming pared 6 bases from V and 8 bases from J, leaving 16 bases between. CDR3 in amino acids: CASSLPGHLGYTF. CDR3 DNA: TGTGCCAGCAGCCTGCCGGGACACCTGGGCTACACCTTC.

The chain recombines TRBV5-6 with TRBJ2-1, with 13 bases matching TRBD2. With V trimmed by 5 bases and J by 1 base, 0 bases remained unmatched. This CDR3 contains 15 residues. Germline CDR1 reads SGHDT; CDR2 reads YYEEEE. This CDR3 reads CASRLAGGSYNEQFF. The CDR3 DNA reads as TGTGCCAGCAGACTAGCGGGGGGGTCCTACAATGAGCAGTTCTTC.

The rearrangement uses TRBV29-1 and TRBJ1-2; D gene uncertain. V lost 0 bases, J lost 13 bases, and 15 bases lay in between. This CDR3 comprises 12 residues. Germline V gene data show CDR1 as SQVTM and CDR2 as ANQGSEA. The CDR3 reads CSVEDPESLCTF. The DNA of the CDR3 is TGCAGCGTTGAAGATCCGGAGAGCCTCTGCACCTTC.

The chain uses TRBV10-3 and TRBJ2-7; 8 bases are a match to TRBD2. CDR3 length equals 12 residues. J gave up 6 bases and V 10 bases, and 8 bases lay outside the gene matches. CDR1 and CDR2 from the germline V gene are ENHRY and SYGVKD. The DNA for the CDR3 is TGTGCCACGGGACTAGTCGGGGTCGAGCAGTACTTC. As protein: CATGLVGVEQYF.

The V call is TRBV5-1, the J call TRBJ2-2, with D tentatively TRBD2 (6 bases). V shed 0 bases and J shed 6 bases, with 21 bases lying between them. Germline loops: CDR1 SGHRS, CDR2 YFSETQ. The CDR3 has 18 residues. The CDR3 region is CASSLGPHQAGKAGELFF. CDR3 bases: TGCGCCAGCAGCTTGGGCCCCCATCAGGCGGGAAAAGCCGGGGAGCTGTTTTTT.

J is TRBJ2-7 and V is TRBV6-5; 12 bases fit TRBD1. The CDR3 length is 14 residues. Germline-derived CDR1 and CDR2 are MNHEY and SVGAGI. V was clipped by 8 bases and J by 9 bases; unmatched bases: 11. The CDR3 here is CASGRDRGRGWQYF. Here the CDR3 DNA reads TGTGCCAGCGGCCGGGACAGGGGGCGAGGATGGCAGTACTTC.

V gene TRBV5-1 combines with J gene TRBJ2-7; TRBD2 matches at 12 bases. V lost 0 bases and J lost 7; bases outside the gene matches: 11. In germline, CDR1 is SGHRS, CDR2 YFSETQ. The CDR3 runs to 17 residues. CDR3 in amino acids: CASSLAHGLAGLREQYF. The CDR3 nucleotides are TGCGCCAGCAGCTTGGCTCATGGACTAGCGGGACTGAGGGAGCAGTACTTC.

This chain joins TRBV19 and TRBJ2-1, with 7 bases that match TRBD2. Losses at the gene ends were 5 bases for V and 2 bases for J; bases not matched to a gene: 12. The CDR3 is 17 residues long. The V gene's germline CDR1 is LNHDA and CDR2 SQIVND (reference sequence). CDR3 residues: CASSPRRERGPYNEQFF. In DNA form, the CDR3 reads TGTGCCAGTAGTCCACGTAGAGAGCGGGGCCCCTACAATGAGCAGTTCTTC.